These 29 T cell receptor beta chains share one sample of origin, sequenced in a study of shared T cell receptors in the human thymus (dated by TCRdb to about 2021). The protocol used for the library was the immunoSEQ multiplex PCR assay. Here the immuneACCESS table is served through TCRdb, limited to in-frame sequences with V and J called. Missing clones are a known gap in these copies; in checked studies unresolved V genes cover under half, and the rest lacks a known reason. This sample holds 630,000 or so clones; 80% to 90% were observed only once. 0.0094% of the sample is held by the ten biggest clonotypes. These data were likewise used in another study, on human thymus T cells.

Material: thymocytes. The receptor set was obtained from a boy in the first two years of life with a congenital heart defect. Donor details come from another sample of the same person, matched by shared clones.

This clone was found a few times. V gene TRBV28 combines with J gene TRBJ1-5; TRBD1 matches 7 bases. Germline lookup yields CDR1 MDHEN and CDR2 SYDVKM. The CDR3 runs to 18 residues. V dropped 6 bases and J dropped 0; count of bases not matched to a gene: 14. The CDR3 loop reads CASSTTGANTYSNQPQHF. The DNA of the CDR3 is TGTGCCAGCAGCACAACAGGGGCTAATACTTATAGCAATCAGCCCCAGCATTTT.

V gene TRBV28 combines with J gene TRBJ2-3, with D perhaps matching TRBD1 (5 bases). The CDR3 loop spans 16 amino acids. Between the trimmed V and J ends, which lost 5 bases and 1 base, there was a span of 16 bases. From germline, CDR1 is MDHEN and CDR2 SYDVKM. The CDR3 region is CASSEIRVGGTDTQYF. DNA of the CDR3: TGTGCCAGCAGTGAAATCAGGGTGGGTGGCACAGATACGCAGTATTTT.

The chain employs TRBV6-1 and TRBJ1-2; D is undetermined. V was pared by 10 bases and J by 5 bases, with 17 bases between. Germline V CDR1 and CDR2: MNHNS, SASEGT. CDR3 length: 13 amino acids. The CDR3 coding sequence is TGTGCCACCCCCGCGGGGATTGGGTATGGCTACACCTTC. Translated: CATPAGIGYGYTF.

The chain uses TRBV7-8 and TRBJ2-1; 7 nucleotides line up with TRBD2. V trimming: 1 base; J trimming: 13 bases; junction bases outside the gene matches: 4. Germline V gene data show CDR1 as SGHVS and CDR2 as FQNEAQ. This CDR3 is built from 12 residues. CDR3 in amino acids: CASSLVQRGQFF. The DNA for the CDR3 is TGTGCCAGCAGCTTAGTCCAGCGGGGTCAGTTCTTC.

This clone was seen a few times. This chain connects TRBV19 to TRBJ1-4; 10 bases line up with TRBD1. V dropped 6 bases and J dropped 2; count of bases not matched to a gene: 12. CDR1 and CDR2 from the germline V gene are LNHDA and SQIVND (reference sequence). The length of the CDR3 is 18 residues. Here the CDR3 DNA reads TGTGCCAGTAGCATACCCGGGACAGGGGCCTCTACTAATGAAAAACTGTTTTTT. This gives the protein CASSIPGTGASTNEKLFF.

In regard to this clone: The same CDR3 is also encoded by other DNA sequences in this sample. J is TRBJ2-7 and V is TRBV15; maybe TRBD1 (6 bases). V lost 0 bases and J lost 4, with 7 bases in between. CDR3 length: 13 amino acids. Germline loops: CDR1 LNHNV, CDR2 YYDKDF (reference sequence). This CDR3 is CATSREQGYEQYF. CDR3 nucleotide sequence: TGTGCCACCAGCAGAGAGCAGGGGTACGAGCAGTACTTC.

The rearrangement links TRBV5-8 to TRBJ1-1; 10 nucleotides agree with TRBD1. The germline CDR1 and CDR2 sequences are SGHTS and YDEGEE. The CDR3 loop spans 15 amino acids. V gave up 2 bases and J gave up 4 bases; unmatched junction bases: 5. The CDR3 region has the DNA TGTGCCAGCAGCTTCACGGGACAGGGGTCCACTGAAGCTTTCTTT. It is translated as CASSFTGQGSTEAFF.

The chain carries TRBV7-6 and TRBJ1-5; 8 positions agree with TRBD1. The germline gives CDR1 SGHVS, CDR2 FNYEAQ. V shed 4 bases, J shed 4 bases, and the junction held 9 bases outside the gene matches. The CDR3 consists of 16 residues. The CDR3 sequence is CASSSGGQGKNQPQHF. The CDR3 nucleotides are TGTGCCAGCAGCTCCGGTGGACAGGGCAAAAATCAGCCCCAGCATTTT.

DNA for the CDR3: TGTGCCAGCAGCTTAGAACCCTACGGCAGGTACACTGAAGCTTTCTTT. It is translated as CASSLEPYGRYTEAFF. The chain combines TRBV11-2 with TRBJ1-1; no definite D call. This CDR3 spans 16 amino acids. Germline CDR1 reads SGHAT; CDR2 reads FQNNGV. The ends were cut back, 0 bases at V and 3 bases at J, with 14 bases in the middle.

The chain has TRBV29-1 and TRBJ1-1; perhaps TRBD1 as D (6 bases). The CDR3 has 14 amino acids. V was pared by 7 bases and J by 5 bases, with 20 bases between. Germline lookup yields CDR1 SQVTM and CDR2 ANQGSEA. For the CDR3, the DNA is TGCAGCGCCATCTCCTGGGGGGGGCTTACTGAAGCTTTCTTT. Amino acids: CSAISWGGLTEAFF.

The gene calls are TRBV4-3 and TRBJ2-1; the match to TRBD2 covers 15 bases. Germline V gene lookup returns CDR1 LGHNA and CDR2 YSLEER. Trimming took 5 bases from V and 3 from J; bases not matched to a gene: 17. This CDR3 has 21 residues. For the CDR3, the DNA is TGCGCCAGCAGCTACAAGATCAGGACTAGCGGGGGGGCCTCAATCTACAATGAGCAGTTCTTC. This sequence encodes CASSYKIRTSGGASIYNEQFF.

The rearrangement links TRBV7-6 to TRBJ2-1, with D unresolved. The CDR3 contains 16 residues. The V end was cut by 1 base, the J end by 3 bases, with 13 bases between. From germline, CDR1 is SGHVS and CDR2 FNYEAQ. The DNA of the CDR3 is TGTGCCAGCAGCTTAGAGAGCAAGTTTGACTACAATGAGCAGTTCTTC. Protein sequence: CASSLESKFDYNEQFF.

This chain connects TRBV7-2 to TRBJ2-7; TRBD2 aligns across 10 bases. The CDR3 loop spans 15 amino acids. V lost 6 bases, J lost 3 bases, and 8 bases stayed unmatched. Germline V gene sequence: CDR1 SGHTA, CDR2 FQGNSA. The CDR3: CASRATGTSDYEQYF. DNA for the CDR3: TGTGCCAGCAGGGCTACCGGGACTAGCGACTACGAGCAGTACTTC.

The rearrangement uses TRBV25-1 and TRBJ2-7, with 9 bases lining up with TRBD1. CDR3 length: 16 amino acids. The V and J ends lost 0 bases and 4 bases, in that order; junction bases with no gene match: 7. Germline V CDR1 and CDR2: MGHDK, SYGVNS. The CDR3 sequence is CASSEYIRDRVYEQYF. DNA of the CDR3: TGTGCCAGCAGTGAATATATTCGGGACAGGGTATACGAGCAGTACTTC.

The chain joins TRBV27 to TRBJ2-2; possible D gene TRBD2, 6 bases. CDR1 and CDR2 (germline): MNHEY, SMNVEV (reference sequence). The CDR3 contains 18 residues. The ends were cut back, 2 bases at V and 1 base at J, with 17 bases in the middle. CDR3 protein: CASSLTLTGGENTGELFF. The CDR3 coding sequence is TGTGCCAGCAGTTTAACCCTTACCGGAGGGGAGAACACCGGGGAGCTGTTTTTT.

As for this clone: Different DNA sequences within this sample yield the same CDR3. The chain has TRBV2 and TRBJ2-2; 8 positions match TRBD1. The trim removed 4 bases at V and 5 bases at J, leaving 3 bases unmatched. This CDR3 has 14 amino acids. Germline CDR1 reads SNHLY; CDR2 reads FYNNEI. The CDR3 reads CASSVRQGTGELFF. The CDR3 region has the DNA TGTGCCAGCAGTGTTAGACAGGGGACCGGGGAGCTGTTTTTT.

The chain combines TRBV10-3 with TRBJ2-1, with unresolved D. Per the germline V gene, CDR1 is ENHRY and CDR2 is SYGVKD. CDR3 length: 16 residues. V dropped 3 bases and J dropped 0 bases, with 12 bases sitting between them. In nucleotides, the CDR3 is TGTGCCATCAGTGATCACCGCGAAAGCTCCTACAATGAGCAGTTCTTC. Its translation is CAISDHRESSYNEQFF.

V and J are TRBV6-5 and TRBJ2-7; 7 bases are a match to TRBD1. The CDR3 spans 14 residues. The V gene end was trimmed by 5 bases and the J gene end by 4 bases; junction bases not matched to a gene: 8. Germline lookup yields CDR1 MNHEY and CDR2 SVGAGI. The DNA for the CDR3 is TGTGCCAGCAGTACAGGACAGGCCAAATACGAGCAGTACTTC. Translating gives CASSTGQAKYEQYF.

CDR3 nucleotides: TGTGCCAGCAGCCCGCGGGGGATCCGCACAGATACGCAGTATTTT. Encoded protein: CASSPRGIRTDTQYF. The chain uses TRBV14 and TRBJ2-3; 7 bases agree with TRBD2. CDR1 is SGHDN and CDR2 is FVKESK in the germline V gene. V lost 4 bases to trimming and J lost 1 base; unmatched junction nucleotides: 5. The CDR3 covers 15 residues.

V usage is TRBV29-1 and J usage is TRBJ2-2; D perhaps matches TRBD2 (5 bases). CDR1 SQVTM and CDR2 ANQGSEA come from the germline V gene. The CDR3 has 14 amino acids. The ends were cut back, 3 bases at V and 1 base at J, with 9 bases in the middle. The CDR3 reads CSVEARENTGELFF. In DNA, the CDR3 is TGCAGCGTTGAGGCTCGGGAGAACACCGGGGAGCTGTTTTTT.

Concerning this clone itself: In the same sample, other DNA sequences code for this CDR3. The chain employs TRBV5-1 and TRBJ1-3; the match to TRBD1 covers 7 bases. The CDR3 is made up of 15 amino acids. The J segment lost 2 bases and the V segment lost 0 bases, leaving 2 bases of the junction unmatched. The germline CDR1 and CDR2 sequences are SGHRS and YFSETQ. CDR3 region: CASSLGQGAGNTIYF. The CDR3 DNA is TGCGCCAGCAGCTTGGGGCAGGGGGCTGGAAACACCATATATTTT.

The chain uses TRBV2 and TRBJ2-2, with D perhaps matching TRBD2 (6 bases). CDR3 length equals 16 residues. V dropped 0 bases and J dropped 2 bases, with 10 bases sitting between them. Germline V lookup: CDR1 SNHLY, CDR2 FYNNEI. For the CDR3, the DNA is TGTGCCAGCAGTGAAGCCACTAGCTTTAACACCGGGGAGCTGTTTTTT. Protein product: CASSEATSFNTGELFF.

In DNA, the CDR3 is TGTGCCAGCAGTGGAGACGGGTTCTACGAGCAGTACTTC. This encodes CASSGDGFYEQYF. J is TRBJ2-7 and V is TRBV6-1; D not certain. Germline values: CDR1 MNHNS, CDR2 SASEGT. The CDR3 loop spans 13 amino acids. V was cut by 4 bases and J by 3 bases, with 10 bases left in between.

This clone was seen only once. The genes are TRBV7-8 and TRBJ1-2; 9 positions match TRBD1. Germline-derived CDR1 and CDR2 are SGHVS and FQNEAQ. The CDR3 consists of 16 residues. The ends lost 5 bases at V and 5 bases at J; junction bases unmatched: 12. The CDR3 sequence: CASSRRGGQGNYGYTF. As DNA, the CDR3 is TGTGCCAGCAGCCGAAGAGGGGGACAGGGCAATTATGGCTACACCTTC.

The rearrangement links TRBV27 to TRBJ2-1, with 9 bases that match TRBD2. The CDR3 runs to 19 residues. V lost 4 bases to trimming and J lost 1 base; unmatched junction nucleotides: 14. Germline V gene sequence: CDR1 MNHEY, CDR2 SMNVEV (reference sequence). CDR3 DNA sequence: TGTGCCAGCAGTTCAGTCTGGCTAGCGGGAATGGGGTCCTACAATGAGCAGTTCTTC. It encodes CASSSVWLAGMGSYNEQFF.

V usage is TRBV4-3 and J usage is TRBJ2-5; D is perhaps TRBD1 (6 bases). Trimming took 3 bases from V and 4 from J, leaving 21 bases between them. This CDR3 comprises 17 residues. CDR1 is LGHNA, CDR2 YSLEER, per germline. CDR3 in amino acids: CASSQTGASFPPETQYF. The CDR3 DNA reads as TGCGCCAGCAGCCAGACAGGAGCTAGCTTCCCCCCAGAGACCCAGTACTTC.

J is TRBJ1-5 and V is TRBV6-5; 9 bases fit TRBD1. This CDR3 contains 14 residues. The V segment lost 7 bases and the J segment 4 bases; nucleotides outside the gene matches: 5. Per the germline V gene, CDR1 is MNHEY and CDR2 is SVGAGI. CDR3 in DNA: TGTGCCAGCAATCACAGGGGGCAGAATCAGCCCCAGCATTTT. Its translation: CASNHRGQNQPQHF.

As concerns this clone: Since no conserved phenylalanine or tryptophan closes the CDR3, a read error is the likely cause. The DNA is omitted, as the CDR3 cannot be located on it reliably, and the CDR3 follows TCRdb's listing. This chain joins TRBV20-1 and TRBJ2-7; the DNA was not compared with TRBD2, the D call given in the table. The length of the CDR3 is 10 amino acids, counting both ends. Per the germline V gene, CDR1 is DFQATT and CDR2 is SNEGSKA (reference sequence). This chain's CDR3 is CSARDNRESI.

This clone turned up a few times. The J gene is TRBJ1-1, the V gene TRBV27; D gene unclear. The germline CDR1 and CDR2 sequences are MNHEY and SMNVEV (reference sequence). V shed 2 bases and J shed 1 base, with 26 bases lying between them. This CDR3 has 20 amino acids. CDR3 nucleotide sequence: TGTGCCAGCAGTTTAGCCGTGGGCCGTCGAATAAGTCTAAGGAACACTGAAGCTTTCTTT. Its translation: CASSLAVGRRISLRNTEAFF.